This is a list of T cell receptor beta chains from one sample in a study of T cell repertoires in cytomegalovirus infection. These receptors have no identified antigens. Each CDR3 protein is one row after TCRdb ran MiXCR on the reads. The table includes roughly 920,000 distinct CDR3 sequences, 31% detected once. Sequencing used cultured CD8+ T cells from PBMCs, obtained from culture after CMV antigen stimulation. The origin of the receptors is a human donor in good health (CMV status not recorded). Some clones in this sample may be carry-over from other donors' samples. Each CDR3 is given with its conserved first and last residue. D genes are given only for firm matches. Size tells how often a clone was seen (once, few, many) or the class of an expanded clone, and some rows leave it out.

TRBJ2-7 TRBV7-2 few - TGTGCCAGCAGCTTACGGGGGCGAGCAGCGCTGCCCGCCTACGAGCAGTACTTC CASSLRGRAALPAYEQYF
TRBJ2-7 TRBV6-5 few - TGTGCCAGCAGTTACTCGATTTACGGAGAATACGAGCAGTACTTC CASSYSIYGEYEQYF
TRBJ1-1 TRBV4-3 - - TGCGCCAGCAGCCACATTTCGGGACCGATGAACACTGAAGCTTTCTTT CASSHISGPMNTEAFF
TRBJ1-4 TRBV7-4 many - TGTGCCAGCAGCGGACCCAGAAGGGAAAAAAATGAAAAACTGTTTTTT CASSGPRREKNEKLFF
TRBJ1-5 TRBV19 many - TGTGCCAGTAGTATAGATCTGGGGCAGTGGCAGCCCCAGCATTTT CASSIDLGQWQPQHF
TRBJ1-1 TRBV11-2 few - TGTGCCAGCAGCTTCTACCTGGGACTGGGGGACACTGAAGCTTTCTTT CASSFYLGLGDTEAFF
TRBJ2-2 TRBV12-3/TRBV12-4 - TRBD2 TGTGCCAGTCTCTTTGCGGGGGGGACCGGGGAGCTGTTTTTT CASLFAGGTGELFF
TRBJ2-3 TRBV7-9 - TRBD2 TGTGCCAGCAGCCACCCTAGCGGGGAACTGCGAGATACGCAGTATTTT CASSHPSGELRDTQYF
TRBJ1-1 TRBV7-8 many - TGTGCCAGCACAGCAGGGGACACTGAAGCTTTCTTT CASTAGDTEAFF
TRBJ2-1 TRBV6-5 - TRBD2 TGTGCCAGCAGTCAGCGGGGGGGGCATGAGCAGTTCTTC CASSQRGGHEQFF
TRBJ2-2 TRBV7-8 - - TGTGCCAGCAGACTCACCCGGGACACGAACACCGGGGAGCTGTTTTTT CASRLTRDTNTGELFF
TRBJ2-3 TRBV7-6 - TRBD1 TGTGCCAACACAGGGGACCACACAGATACGCAGTATTTT CANTGDHTDTQYF
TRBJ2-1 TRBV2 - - TGTGCCAGCAGTGAGTCGGCAGGGCATTACAATGAGCAGTTCTTC CASSESAGHYNEQFF
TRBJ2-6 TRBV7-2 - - TGTGCCAGCAGCCCCCATGGAGGCACGACTTCTAGGGCCAACGTCCTGACTTTC CASSPHGGTTSRANVLTF
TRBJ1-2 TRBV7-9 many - TGTGCCAGCAGCTTTGGAGGGGAATTAGGCTATGGCTACACCTTC CASSFGGELGYGYTF
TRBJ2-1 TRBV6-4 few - TGTGCCAGCAGACTTAGTCCCCGAAGCTCCTACAATGAGCAGTTCTTC CASRLSPRSSYNEQFF
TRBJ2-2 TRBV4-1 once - TGCGCCAGCAGCCAAGATTTTTTAGGGGTTTACACCGGGGAGCTGTTTTTT CASSQDFLGVYTGELFF
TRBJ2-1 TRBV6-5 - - TGTGCCAGCAGTTACAAGGTTATCTCCTACAATGAGCAGTTCTTC CASSYKVISYNEQFF
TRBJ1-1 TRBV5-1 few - TGCGCCAGCAGCTTGGTCGTGGTTTCAGGCCTAGGGGACACTGAAGCTTTCTTT CASSLVVVSGLGDTEAFF
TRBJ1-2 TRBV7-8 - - TGTGCCAGCAGCTCATATCTCTCCTATGGCTACACCTTC CASSSYLSYGYTF
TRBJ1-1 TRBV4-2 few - TGTGCCAGCAGCCAAGATGATAGTATTGCTTTCTTT CASSQDDSIAFF
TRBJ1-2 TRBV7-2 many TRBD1 TGTGCCAGCAGCGTTGGGACAGCTCATGGCTACACCTTC CASSVGTAHGYTF
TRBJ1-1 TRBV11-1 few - TGTGCCAGCAGCTTCCAGGACGTTCGACCCCCTGAAGCTTTCTTT CASSFQDVRPPEAFF
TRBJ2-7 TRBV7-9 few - TGTGCCAGCAGCCCCCGAACAGGGTGGTTCGAGCAGTACTTC CASSPRTGWFEQYF
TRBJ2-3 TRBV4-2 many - TGTGCCAGCAGCCAAGATACTAGGACAGTCGGTAGCACAGATACGCAGTATTTT CASSQDTRTVGSTDTQYF
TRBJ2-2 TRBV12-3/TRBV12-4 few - TGTGCCAGCAGTTCCAGGCCCGGGGAGCTGTTTTTT CASSSRPGELFF
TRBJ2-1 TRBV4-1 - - TGCGCCAGCAGCCCTGGGCCCGTTACCGGGGCCTACAATGAGCAGTTCTTC CASSPGPVTGAYNEQFF
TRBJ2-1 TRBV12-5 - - TGTGCTAGTGGTACAGGGAACGAGCAGTTCTTC CASGTGNEQFF
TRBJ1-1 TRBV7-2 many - TGTGCCAGCGCGTTCGGGGGGTTTAACACTGAAGCTTTCTTT CASAFGGFNTEAFF
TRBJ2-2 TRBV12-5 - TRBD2 TGTGCTAGTGGTTTGGTACGCGGGGGGGCTCGGACCGGGGAGCTGTTTTTT CASGLVRGGARTGELFF
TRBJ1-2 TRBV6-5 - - TGTGCCAGCAGTTCACAGCCCAACTATGGCTACACCTTC CASSSQPNYGYTF
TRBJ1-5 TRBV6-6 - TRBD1 TGTGCCAGCAGTTACCCCAAGGGACAGGCCCAGCCCCAGCATTTT CASSYPKGQAQPQHF
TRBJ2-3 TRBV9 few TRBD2 TGTGCCAGCAGCGTGTCACGGCGGGCGACAGCTGGGACTACTAGCACAGATACGCAGTATTTT CASSVSRRATAGTTSTDTQYF
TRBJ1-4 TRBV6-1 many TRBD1 TGTGCCAGCAGTCCTTTTGACAGGGACGAAAAACTGTTTTTT CASSPFDRDEKLFF
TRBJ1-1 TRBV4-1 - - TGCGCCAGCACCGTCTGGGGGACGGCTGAAGCTTTCTTT CASTVWGTAEAFF
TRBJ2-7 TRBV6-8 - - TGTGCCAGCAGTTATATTAAAGTATCAGGTGACTACGAGCAGTACTTC CASSYIKVSGDYEQYF
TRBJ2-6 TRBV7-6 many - TGTGCCAGCAGCTTAGTTGTTTTCTCTGGGGCCAACGTCCTGACTTTC CASSLVVFSGANVLTF
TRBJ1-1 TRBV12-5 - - TGTGCTAGTGGTTTCGTCCTGGGGGACACAGGTTACGCTGAAGCTTTCTTT CASGFVLGDTGYAEAFF
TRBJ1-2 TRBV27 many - TGTGCCAGCAGTCCCCGTCTGGTGTGGGGCTACACCTTC CASSPRLVWGYTF
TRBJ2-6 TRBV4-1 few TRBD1 TGCGCCAGCAGCCAAGGGACAGGGGGGACTGGGGCCAACGTCCTGACTTTC CASSQGTGGTGANVLTF
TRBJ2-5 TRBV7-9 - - TGTGCCAGCAGCATCAACCGGGCCTCACAGGAGACCCAGTACTTC CASSINRASQETQYF
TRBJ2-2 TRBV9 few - TGTGCCAGCAGCGTAGCCTACAGGGACCGCGTTGGGGCCGGGGAGCTGTTTTTT CASSVAYRDRVGAGELFF
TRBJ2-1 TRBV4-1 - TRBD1 TGCGCCAGCAGCCAAGATAGGGAGACAGGGGGCTACTACAATGAGCAGTTCTTC CASSQDRETGGYYNEQFF
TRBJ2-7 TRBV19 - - TGTGCCAGTAGTATAGGCCCGGGCGGTTACGAGCAGTACTTC CASSIGPGGYEQYF
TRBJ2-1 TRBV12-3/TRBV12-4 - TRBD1 TGTGCCAGCATACGACAGGGGTCCTACAATGAGCAGTTCTTC CASIRQGSYNEQFF
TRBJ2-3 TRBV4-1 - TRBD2 TGCGCCAGCAGCCAAGAATGGCGGGGGGGCCTCGGAGATACGCAGTATTTT CASSQEWRGGLGDTQYF
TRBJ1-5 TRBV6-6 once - TGTGTCAGCAACCAAGGGAACAATCAGCCCCAGCATTTT CVSNQGNNQPQHF
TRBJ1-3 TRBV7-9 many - TGTGCCAGCAGCTTACCCCGGGACATCCGAAACACCATATATTTT CASSLPRDIRNTIYF
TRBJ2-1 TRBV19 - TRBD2 TGTGCCAGTAGCATAGCGGGAAATGAGCAGTTCTTC CASSIAGNEQFF
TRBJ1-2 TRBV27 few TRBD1 TGTGCCAGCAGTTACGGACAGGACTCTATTAGTGGCTACACCTTC CASSYGQDSISGYTF
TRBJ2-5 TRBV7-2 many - TGTGCCAGCAGCGAGCGAGAGACCCAGTACTTC CASSERETQYF
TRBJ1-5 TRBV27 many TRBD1 TGTGCCAGCAGCTTCGGGACAGGGCAGCCCCAGCATTTT CASSFGTGQPQHF
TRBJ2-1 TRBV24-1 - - TGTGCCACCAGTGCTGTCGACGGAAACAATGAGCAGTTCTTC CATSAVDGNNEQFF